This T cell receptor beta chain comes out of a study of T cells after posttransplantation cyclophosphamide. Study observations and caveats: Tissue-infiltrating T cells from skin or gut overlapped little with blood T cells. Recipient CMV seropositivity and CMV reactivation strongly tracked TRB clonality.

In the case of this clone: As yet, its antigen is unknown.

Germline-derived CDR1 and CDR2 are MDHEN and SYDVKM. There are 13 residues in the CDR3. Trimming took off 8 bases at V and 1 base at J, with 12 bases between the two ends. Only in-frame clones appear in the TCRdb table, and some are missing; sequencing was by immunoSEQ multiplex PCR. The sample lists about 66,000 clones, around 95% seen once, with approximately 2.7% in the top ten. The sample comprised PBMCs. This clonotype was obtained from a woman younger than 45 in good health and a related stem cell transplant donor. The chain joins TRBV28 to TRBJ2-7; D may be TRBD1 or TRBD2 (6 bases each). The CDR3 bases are TGTGCCAGCGCGGTAGGGGGGTCCTACGAGCAGTACTTC. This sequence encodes CASAVGGSYEQYF. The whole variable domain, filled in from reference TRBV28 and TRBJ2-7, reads DVKVTQSSRYLVKRTGEKVFLECVQDMDHENMFWYRQDPGLGLRLIYFSYDVKMKEKGDIPEGYSVSREKKERFSLILESASTNQTSMYLCASAVGGSYEQYFGPGTRLTVT.